The 10 T cell receptor beta chains listed next were all sequenced from one sample in a study of cytomegalovirus exposure and HLA in healthy donors (dated by TCRdb to the late 2010s). The library was built by means of the immunoSEQ multiplex PCR assay. For the multiplex PCR, a mixture combining 60 forward primers for TCR Vbeta segments and 13 reverse primers for TCR Jbeta segments was used. Imported from immuneACCESS, the table was reduced by TCRdb to in-frame sequences with V and J called. These copies leave out some clones; in studies compared against another copy, an unresolved V gene accounts for under half, and the cause of the remainder is not known. This sample is represented by approximately 91,000 clones; 81% of them were singletons. The ten largest clonotypes hold approximately 10% of the sample. The sequencing sample was made of PBMCs. The origin of the receptors is a human donor in good health.

CDR3 bases: TGTGCCAGCAGCCAGACACGCACCGGGGAGCTGTTTTTT. Translating it yields CASSQTRTGELFF. The V gene is TRBV27, the J gene TRBJ2-2; unclear D gene. The CDR3 has 13 residues. Trimming removed 6 bases from V and 4 bases from J, with 9 bases in between. Germline-derived CDR1 and CDR2 are MNHEY and SMNVEV (reference sequence).

The rearrangement links TRBV7-7 to TRBJ2-7, with a tentative D call TRBD2 (7 bases). This CDR3 spans 14 amino acids. The germline CDR1 and CDR2 sequences are SSHAT and FNYEAQ (reference sequence). V lost 8 bases and J 3 bases, leaving 17 bases between the germline ends. In DNA form, the CDR3 reads TGTGCCAGCCAGAAGGGGGAGGGCCTCTACGAGCAGTACTTC. This sequence encodes CASQKGEGLYEQYF.

The genes are TRBV9 and TRBJ2-7, with 10 bases identical to TRBD2. CDR1 and CDR2 (germline): SGDLS, YYNGEE. There are 16 residues in the CDR3. The V and J ends lost 1 base and 2 bases, in that order; junction bases with no gene match: 6. CDR3 region: CASSVTAGGDTYEQYF. The CDR3 DNA reads as TGTGCCAGCAGCGTAACAGCGGGAGGGGATACCTACGAGCAGTACTTC.

The chain links TRBV5-3 to TRBJ2-7, with 13 bases fitting TRBD2. TRBV5-3 is flagged as an ORF with uncertain function. CDR3 length equals 19 residues. Unmatched junction bases numbered 19, after V lost 6 bases and J lost 4 bases. CDR3 sequence reads: CARIRRGLAGLRGWYEQYF. The CDR3 DNA follows: TGTGCCAGAATTCGCAGGGGACTAGCGGGACTGAGAGGGTGGTACGAGCAGTACTTC.

The rearrangement joins TRBV18 to TRBJ2-3; TRBD1 is a possible D gene (6 bases). Trimming removed 1 base at V and 8 bases at J, with 16 bases between. This CDR3 has 15 amino acids. The germline CDR1 and CDR2 sequences are KGHSH and LQKENI. The CDR3 reads CASSPQTGPHGTQYF. The DNA of the CDR3 is TGTGCCAGCTCACCACAGACAGGCCCCCACGGTACGCAGTATTTT.

This chain connects TRBV19 to TRBJ1-4, with a tentative D call TRBD1 (5 bases). V lost 6 bases and J 5 bases, leaving 13 bases between the germline ends. Germline V gene data show CDR1 as LNHDA and CDR2 as SQIVND (reference sequence). The CDR3 runs to 14 residues. This CDR3 reads CASRPGGRNEKLFF. In DNA, the CDR3 is TGTGCCAGTAGGCCCGGGGGAAGAAATGAAAAACTGTTTTTT. The whole variable domain, remainder taken from reference TRBV19 and TRBJ1-4, is DGGITQSPKYLFRKEGQNVTLSCEQNLNHDAMYWYRQDPGQGLRLIYYSQIVNDFQKGDIAEGYSVSREKKESFPLTVTSAQKNPTAFYLCASRPGGRNEKLFFGSGTQLSVL.

The chain is built from TRBV28 and TRBJ2-7; 10 bases match TRBD1. The CDR3 spans 17 residues. Germline V CDR1 and CDR2: MDHEN, SYDVKM. The V gene end was trimmed by 5 bases and the J gene end by 6 bases; junction bases not matched to a gene: 16. CDR3 in DNA: TGTGCCAGCAGTCCCCTTGCCATCGGACAGGGGGGCGGCGAGCAGTACTTC. Amino acids: CASSPLAIGQGGGEQYF.

This clone was observed a single time. The gene calls are TRBV6-1 and TRBJ1-5; no clear D. The CDR3 has 14 residues. The germline V and J ends were trimmed by 7 bases and 1 base, with 11 bases remaining between them. Germline V lookup: CDR1 MNHNS, CDR2 SASEGT. The chain's CDR3 is CASISRGSNQPQHF. As DNA, the CDR3 is TGTGCCAGCATCTCTAGAGGGAGCAATCAGCCCCAGCATTTT.

The V and J genes are TRBV6-1 and TRBJ2-5; D unresolved. The end of the DNA aligns better with TRBJ2-7, so the J call may be wrong. Germline CDR1 is MNHNS and CDR2 is SASEGT. The CDR3 is 18 amino acids. The CDR3 region is CASSEALRLTQITYEQYF. The CDR3 DNA reads as TGTGCCAGCAGTGAAGCGCTTCGGTTGACACAAATCACCTACGAGCAGTACTTC.

The rearrangement links TRBV7-2 to TRBJ2-2; a possible D gene is TRBD1 (5 bases). Germline V gene sequence: CDR1 SGHTA, CDR2 FQGNSA. The CDR3 sequence is 15 residues long. V shed 2 bases and J shed 4 bases, with 11 bases lying between them. Here the CDR3 reads CASSLKGHGTGELFF. The CDR3 DNA reads TGTGCCAGCAGCTTAAAGGGGCATGGCACCGGGGAGCTGTTTTTT.